This entry features one TCR beta chain sequence. Repertoires were generated with immunoSEQ multiplex PCR, while TCRdb's copy carries only in-frame clones and drops some. The table has some 170,000 clones, 80% to 90% seen once. The source of the sample is a study of lymphopenia after photon versus proton radiotherapy. This TCR derives from a man in his fifties with gastric cancer. Sequences were derived from peripheral blood, sampled from a patient treated with photon-based radiotherapy.

The CDR3 loop reads CASSEFAGTSTDTQYF. In DNA, the CDR3 is TGTGCCAGCAGTGAATTTGCGGGTACTAGCACAGATACGCAGTATTTT. The chain has TRBV6-1 and TRBJ2-3, with a weak D call TRBD2 (5 bases). Germline-derived CDR1 and CDR2 are MNHNS and SASEGT. Trimming removed 2 bases from V and 0 bases from J, with 12 bases in between. The length of the CDR3 is 16 residues.